The clone carrying this T cell receptor (beta chain) was observed a handful of times. Its antigen remains unidentified. Template switching added a universal primer site; cDNA carried unique molecular identifiers. MiXCR was run by TCRdb on the 5' RACE reads, yielding one entry per CDR3 protein. This sample has 250,000 or so distinct CDR3 sequences, with approximately 6.8% found just once. The CDR3 length is 14 residues. Germline V gene sequence: CDR1 SGHKS, CDR2 YYEKEE (reference sequence). V lost 0 bases and J 2 bases, leaving 8 bases between the germline ends. This sample was taken from a study of identical twins. Study outcomes and limitations: Compared with unrelated sharing, twin-shared out-of-frame alpha sequences had more low-probability sequences.

These same data were also listed under a study on yellow fever vaccine responses in identical twins.

The sequence was collected from a woman between 18 and 29 years old in good health. The gene calls are TRBV5-5 and TRBJ1-1; D is uncertain. The sample taken for sequencing was CD8+ T cells sorted from blood. Here the CDR3 reads CASSLGLLNTEAFF. The CDR3 DNA reads as TGTGCCAGCAGCTTGGGCTTACTTAACACTGAAGCTTTCTTT. Supplemented by reference TRBV5-5 and TRBJ1-1, the full variable domain reads DAGVTQSPTHLIKTRGQQVTLRCSPISGHKSVSWYQQVLGQGPQFIFQYYEKEERGRGNFPDRFSARQFPNYSSELNVNALLLGDSALYLCASSLGLLNTEAFFGQGTRLTVV.